The 21 T cell receptor beta chains below all came from one sample that was sequenced in a study of shared clonotypes between healthy human individuals. The method was immunoSEQ multiplex PCR; TCRdb's version includes in-frame clones alone and lacks a portion of them. Here the sample spans some 490,000 clones, 81% being singletons. The sequenced sample was PBMCs. The receptors here all came from a woman aged 40 to 55 in good health. Some clones in this sample may be carry-over from other donors' samples.

This chain links TRBV6-1 with TRBJ2-2; a weak D match, TRBD2 (6 bases). This CDR3 contains 12 residues. V was shortened by 7 bases and J by 8 bases, with 11 bases between the two germline ends. CDR1 and CDR2 from the germline V gene are MNHNS and SASEGT. The CDR3: CASTGVPGELFF. The CDR3 DNA follows: TGTGCCAGCACGGGGGTCCCTGGGGAGCTGTTTTTT.

This clone appeared a few times. The rearrangement joins TRBV13 to TRBJ2-1, with 9 bases matching TRBD2. V lost 1 base, J lost 8 bases, and 9 bases stayed unmatched. Germline V lookup: CDR1 PRHDT, CDR2 FYEKMQ (reference sequence). The CDR3 has 16 residues. The DNA for the CDR3 is TGTGCCAGCAGCTTAGTGGCTAGCGGGAATCGGGATGAGCAGTTCTTC. Residues: CASSLVASGNRDEQFF.

A note on this clone: The identical CDR3 is also encoded by other nucleotide sequences in the sample. The J gene is TRBJ2-2, the V gene TRBV11-2; 8 bases line up with TRBD1. This CDR3 is built from 16 residues. Germline V gives CDR1 SGHAT, CDR2 FQNNGV. Germline trimming cut 6 bases from V and 1 base from J; bases unmatched to any gene: 7. CDR3 loop: CASRRPGTGNTGELFF. DNA of the CDR3: TGTGCCAGCAGGCGACCCGGGACAGGGAACACCGGGGAGCTGTTTTTT.

This clone was detected many times. This chain links TRBV7-9 with TRBJ2-1, with 9 bases fitting TRBD2. The germline gives CDR1 SEHNR, CDR2 FQNEAQ (reference sequence). V gave up 2 bases and J gave up 8 bases; unmatched junction bases: 4. This CDR3 spans 14 amino acids. The CDR3 reads CASSLLAGKDEQFF. CDR3 DNA sequence: TGTGCCAGCAGCTTACTAGCGGGAAAGGATGAGCAGTTCTTC.

The V gene is TRBV6-6, the J gene TRBJ1-5; TRBD1 matches 7 bases. Trimming removed 5 bases from V and 2 bases from J; junction bases left unmatched: 9. CDR3 size: 16 residues. The germline V gene has CDR1 MNHNY and CDR2 SVGAGI (reference sequence). CDR3 in DNA: TGTGCCAGCAGTCACTACAGGGGAGCCGGCAATCAGCCCCAGCATTTT. This translates into CASSHYRGAGNQPQHF.

The CDR3 bases are TGTGCCAGTAGTATAGAGGCCACTGAAGCTTTCTTT. Its translation: CASSIEATEAFF. The V call is TRBV19, the J call TRBJ1-1; D gene unclear. The CDR3 totals 12 residues. V dropped 0 bases and J dropped 4 bases, with 3 bases sitting between them. Germline-derived CDR1 and CDR2 are LNHDA and SQIVND (reference sequence). Full variable domain (rest looked up from reference TRBV19 and TRBJ1-1): DGGITQSPKYLFRKEGQNVTLSCEQNLNHDAMYWYRQDPGQGLRLIYYSQIVNDFQKGDIAEGYSVSREKKESFPLTVTSAQKNPTAFYLCASSIEATEAFFGQGTRLTVV.

With respect to this clone: A far larger clone is just one base off, so this is likely a read error. The chain links TRBV11-2 to TRBJ2-7; TRBD2 matches 8 bases. The trim removed 5 bases at V and 5 bases at J, leaving 11 bases unmatched. The CDR3 contains 15 residues. The germline V gene has CDR1 SGHAT and CDR2 FQNNGV. The CDR3 coding sequence is TGTGCCAGCAGCCTTCAGACCGGGACTAGGAACGAGCAGTACTTC. As protein: CASSLQTGTRNEQYF.

On this clone itself: With a far larger clone one base away, a read error is the likely cause. At the DNA level, this CDR3 is encoded by other sequences in the same sample as well. The chain couples TRBV7-6 to TRBJ2-7; the D is unclear. This CDR3 is 14 amino acids long. Germline CDR1 and CDR2: SGHVS and FNYEAQ. CDR3 protein: CASSLGRSSYEQYF. For the CDR3, the DNA is TGTGCCAGTAGCTTAGGCCGGAGCTCCTACGAGCAGTACTTC.

This sequence joins TRBV27 and TRBJ1-3; the match to TRBD1 covers 7 bases. V lost 2 bases and J lost 0; bases outside the gene matches: 7. The CDR3 length is 17 residues. The germline gives CDR1 MNHEY, CDR2 SMNVEV (reference sequence). CDR3 in amino acids: CASSLRGGQSSGNTIYF. The CDR3 coding sequence is TGTGCCAGCAGTTTAAGGGGGGGACAGAGCTCTGGAAACACCATATATTTT.

Comment on this clone: With only one base between it and a far larger clone, this is likely a read error. The V gene is TRBV11-3, the J gene TRBJ2-1; D remains ambiguous. The length of the CDR3 is 13 residues. CDR1 SGHNT and CDR2 YENEEA come from the germline V gene. The CDR3 is CTWSAGPPNEQFF. CDR3 nucleotides: TGTACCTGGTCCGCCGGTCCGCCCAATGAGCAGTTCTTC. Full variable domain (rest looked up from reference TRBV11-3 and TRBJ2-1): EAGVVQSPRYKIIEKKQPVAFWCNPISGHNTLYWYLQNLGQGPELLIRYENEEAVDDSQLPKDRFSAERLKGVDSTLKIQPAELGDSAVYLCTWSAGPPNEQFFGPGTRLTVL.

The V gene is TRBV2, the J gene TRBJ1-2; no clear D gene. This CDR3 comprises 16 residues. The germline CDR1 and CDR2 sequences are SNHLY and FYNNEI. With 5 bases removed from V and 5 bases from J, the gap between germline ends came to 21 bases. The CDR3 reads CASSYRSTPDKYGYTF. CDR3 in DNA: TGTGCCAGCAGTTATCGGTCCACCCCCGACAAATATGGCTACACCTTC.

The V gene is TRBV18, the J gene TRBJ2-7; 9 nucleotides line up with TRBD1. Germline lookup yields CDR1 KGHSH and CDR2 LQKENI. After removal of 1 base from V and 7 bases from J, the junction contained 11 bases not matched to a gene. The CDR3 is 16 amino acids. CDR3 protein: CASSPRSGTGPVEQYF. The CDR3 bases are TGTGCCAGCTCACCACGGTCGGGGACAGGGCCTGTGGAGCAGTACTTC.

The chain carries TRBV29-1 and TRBJ2-7; D is possibly TRBD1 or TRBD2 (5 bases each). With 2 bases removed from V and 2 bases from J, the gap between germline ends came to 7 bases. The length of the CDR3 is 12 residues. Germline V lookup: CDR1 SQVTM, CDR2 ANQGSEA. For the CDR3, the DNA is TGCAGCGTTGAACAGGGACCCTACGAGCAGTACTTC. It is translated as CSVEQGPYEQYF.

Remarks on this clone: This probably arose from a read error, given a far larger clone one base away. CDR3 protein: CIVRRTSGMGEQFF. CDR3 in DNA: TGCATCGTTCGCCGAACTAGCGGGATGGGTGAGCAGTTCTTC. The V call is TRBV29-1, the J call TRBJ2-1, with TRBD2 matching over 10 bases. This CDR3 is 14 amino acids long. Germline assignment: CDR1 SQVTM and CDR2 ANQGSEA.

As concerns this clone: A far larger clone differs by one base, so this is likely a read error. This chain connects TRBV7-2 to TRBJ2-5; perhaps D is TRBD1 or TRBD2 (5 bases each). CDR1 and CDR2 from the germline V gene are SGHTA and FQGNSA. The CDR3 extends over 17 amino acids. For the CDR3, the DNA is TGTGCCAGCAGCTCCCCCCGGGGACGGAGTTTTCAAGAGACCCAGCACTTC. Translated, it gives CASSSPRGRSFQETQHF.

The chain couples TRBV7-8 to TRBJ2-7; D gene uncertain. CDR1 is SGHVS and CDR2 is FQNEAQ in the germline V gene. V was shortened by 6 bases and J by 6 bases, with 18 bases between the two germline ends. CDR3 length: 14 amino acids. The chain's CDR3 is CASSYRTSAPEQYF. The CDR3 nucleotides read TGTGCCAGCAGTTACCGCACATCGGCTCCCGAGCAGTACTTC.

This clone showed up just once. It differs at one base from a far larger clone, so likely a read error. The rearrangement links TRBV18 to TRBJ1-1, with D unclear. Germline CDR1 reads KGHSH; CDR2 reads LQKENI. The CDR3 consists of 14 residues. The CDR3 spells CASSAEFVNTGAFF. The CDR3 DNA reads TGTGCCAGCTCCGCTGAATTCGTGAACACTGGAGCTTTCTTT.

The chain recombines TRBV6-1 with TRBJ2-7; 8 bases are shared with TRBD1. This CDR3 comprises 12 residues. CDR1 is MNHNS, CDR2 SASEGT, per germline. Germline trimming cut 6 bases from V and 5 bases from J; bases unmatched to any gene: 3. The CDR3 is CASSRQGNEQYF. The DNA of the CDR3 is TGTGCCAGCAGCCGACAGGGGAACGAGCAGTACTTC.

This clone was observed a single time. Only one base separates this from a far larger clonotype, so it likely reflects a read error. The chain is built from TRBV20-1 and TRBJ1-2; a weak D match, TRBD1 (5 bases). Germline V gene sequence: CDR1 DFQATT, CDR2 SNEGSKA (reference sequence). The CDR3 is 11 residues long. For the CDR3, the DNA is TGCAGGACCCAACGGGGGGACGGCTGCACCTTC. Translation: CRTQRGDGCTF.

This chain joins TRBV5-1 and TRBJ1-1; the D gene is possibly TRBD1 (5 bases). The V end was cut by 0 bases, the J end by 6 bases, with 15 bases between. The CDR3 loop spans 15 amino acids. Germline values: CDR1 SGHRS, CDR2 YFSETQ. CDR3 nucleotide sequence: TGCGCCAGCAGCTTGGGATCGGGGGGAGTGTCTGAAGCTTTCTTT. Translation gives CASSLGSGGVSEAFF.

The chain recombines TRBV18 with TRBJ2-2; TRBD2 might be the D (5 bases). The ends were cut back, 6 bases at V and 1 base at J, with 9 bases in the middle. The CDR3 consists of 14 residues. CDR1 is KGHSH and CDR2 is LQKENI in the germline V gene. CDR3 residues: CASSASGNTGELFF. CDR3 DNA sequence: TGTGCCAGCTCGGCGAGCGGGAACACCGGGGAGCTGTTTTTT.